This TCR beta chain was profiled in a study of cytomegalovirus exposure and HLA in healthy donors. With 60 Vbeta and 13 Jbeta primers, the PCR was carried out. Authors' methods: In a later analysis, the count reached some 75 million unique TCR beta chains, with about 11 million shared. Profiled with immunoSEQ multiplex PCR; TCRdb holds only in-frame clones, not every one. That table supplies the V and J calls and clone size; D and trimming were determined from the DNA. This sample has approximately 69,000 clones, with 60% to 75% found just once. This CDR3 is 14 amino acids long. Trimming cost V 4 bases and J 4 bases, with 11 bases left between them. Per germline, CDR1 MNHNS and CDR2 SASEGT. This clone was counted between two and nine times.

The chain carries TRBV6-1 and TRBJ1-3, with TRBD1 as a possible D gene (5 bases). Sequencing was carried out using PBMCs. This clonotype originated in a man in his forties or fifties in good health and CMV-seropositive. Here the CDR3 reads CASSGQGKGNTIYF. The CDR3 nucleotides read TGTGCCAGCAGTGGGCAGGGAAAAGGAAACACCATATATTTT.